Listed here are 29 T cell receptor beta chains from one sample, sequenced in a study of CD8 T cells in Susac syndrome. RNA in amounts of roughly 0.5 to 1 ug was reverse transcribed with random hexamers. TCRdb independently ran MiXCR on the immunoSEQ multiplex PCR reads; one entry per CDR3 protein. The sample has some 300,000 distinct CDR3 sequences; approximately 84% are singletons. Sequenced material: CD8+ T cells from PBMCs. The receptors here all came from a human donor with multiple sclerosis.

This clonotype has a single count. The rearrangement links TRBV15 to TRBJ1-5, with TRBD1 identical over 7 bases. J was trimmed by 0 bases and V by 3 bases; bases with no gene match: 2. The CDR3 covers 15 residues. Germline lookup yields CDR1 LNHNV and CDR2 YYDKDF (reference sequence). The CDR3 spells CATSSGTVSNQPQHF. The CDR3 region has the DNA TGTGCCACCAGCAGCGGGACAGTTAGCAATCAGCCCCAGCATTTT. The variable domain in full, completed from reference TRBV15 and TRBJ1-5, reads DAMVIQNPRYQVTQFGKPVTLSCSQTLNHNVMYWYQQKSSQAPKLLFHYYDKDFNNEADTPDNFQSRRPNTSFCFLDIRSPGLGDTAMYLCATSSGTVSNQPQHFGDGTRLSIL.

This clonotype was seen a handful of times. This chain links TRBV20-1 with TRBJ2-7; D call uncertain. V lost 6 bases, J lost 2 bases, and 14 bases lay in between. This CDR3 contains 13 residues. From germline, CDR1 is DFQATT and CDR2 SNEGSKA (reference sequence). The CDR3 loop reads CSASPGRPYEQYF. In DNA form, the CDR3 reads TGCAGTGCCTCCCCGGGCAGACCCTACGAGCAGTACTTC.

The V call is TRBV29-1, the J call TRBJ2-5; D not certain. V was cut by 2 bases and J by 2 bases, with 9 bases left in between. The CDR3 spans 13 residues. Germline lookup yields CDR1 SQVTM and CDR2 ANQGSEA. CDR3: CSVEQRTQETQYF. Here the CDR3 DNA reads TGCAGCGTTGAACAGCGTACACAAGAGACCCAGTACTTC.

The genes are TRBV30 and TRBJ1-1; D is unclear. Germline V gives CDR1 GTSNPN, CDR2 SVGIG (reference sequence). This CDR3 spans 11 amino acids. Trimming removed 4 bases from V and 4 bases from J, with 7 bases in between. The CDR3 DNA reads TGTGCCTGGACCGTTGGCACTGAAGCTTTCTTT. This translates into CAWTVGTEAFF.

This clonotype has just one count. V is TRBV5-4 and J is TRBJ2-7; D is unclear. The CDR3 covers 13 residues. V was pared by 3 bases and J by 0 bases, with 7 bases between. Germline CDR1 SGHNT, CDR2 YYREEE (reference sequence). In nucleotides, the CDR3 is TGTGCCAGCAGCTCGGACCTCTCCTACGAGCAGTACTTC. Its translation: CASSSDLSYEQYF. The full variable domain, completed using reference TRBV5-4 and TRBJ2-7, is ETGVTQSPTHLIKTRGQQVTLRCSSQSGHNTVSWYQQALGQGPQFIFQYYREEENGRGNFPPRFSGLQFPNYSSELNVNALELDDSALYLCASSSDLSYEQYFGPGTRLTVT.

The chain joins TRBV7-9 to TRBJ1-1; D not certain. This CDR3 is built from 14 residues. Trimming left V 5 bases short and J 4 bases short, with 14 bases between. Germline values: CDR1 SEHNR, CDR2 FQNEAQ (reference sequence). The DNA for the CDR3 is TGTGCCAGCAGCCCACCGACTTCGGGCACTGAAGCTTTCTTT. This translates into CASSPPTSGTEAFF.

This sequence joins TRBV28 and TRBJ2-7, with D perhaps TRBD2 (5 bases). CDR3 length: 13 amino acids. Trimming pared 5 bases from V and 4 bases from J, leaving 12 bases between. CDR1 and CDR2 (germline): MDHEN, SYDVKM. This chain's CDR3 is CASSKRGTYEQYF. Written as DNA, the CDR3 is TGTGCCAGCAGTAAACGGGGAACTTACGAGCAGTACTTC. Complete variable domain (other parts from reference TRBV28 and TRBJ2-7): DVKVTQSSRYLVKRTGEKVFLECVQDMDHENMFWYRQDPGLGLRLIYFSYDVKMKEKGDIPEGYSVSREKKERFSLILESASTNQTSMYLCASSKRGTYEQYFGPGTRLTVT.

The chain has TRBV7-9 and TRBJ2-1; D may match TRBD1 or TRBD2 (5 bases each). The V gene lost 0 bases and the J gene lost 9 bases, with 12 bases spanning the gap. The CDR3 extends over 14 amino acids. Germline-derived CDR1 and CDR2 are SEHNR and FQNEAQ (reference sequence). CDR3 sequence reads: CASSLAGAGLEQFF. In nucleotides, the CDR3 is TGTGCCAGCAGCTTAGCCGGGGCCGGGCTTGAGCAGTTCTTC.

This rearrangement joins TRBV6-5 to TRBJ2-3, with TRBD1 as a possible D gene (5 bases). Germline V gives CDR1 MNHEY, CDR2 SVGAGI. V lost 0 bases and J lost 1, with 11 bases in between. The CDR3 extends over 16 amino acids. As DNA, the CDR3 is TGTGCCAGCAGTTACTCGGGGCTAGGGGGCACAGATACGCAGTATTTT. It yields the protein CASSYSGLGGTDTQYF.

As DNA, the CDR3 is TGTGCCAGCAGTTTTCGTATGCTAGCGGGGGGGCACGAGCAGTACTTC. Translated, it gives CASSFRMLAGGHEQYF. This chain uses TRBV28 with TRBJ2-7; 12 nucleotides align to TRBD2. This CDR3 has 16 residues. Unmatched junction bases numbered 8, after V lost 3 bases and J lost 5 bases. From germline, CDR1 is MDHEN and CDR2 SYDVKM.

The chain is built from TRBV2 and TRBJ1-3, with 7 bases aligning to TRBD1. V shed 1 base, J shed 7 bases, and the junction held 10 bases outside the gene matches. This CDR3 comprises 16 residues. Looked up from germline, CDR1 is SNHLY and CDR2 is FYNNEI. The chain's CDR3 is CASSEEFRQGGNTIYF. CDR3 nucleotide sequence: TGTGCCAGCAGTGAAGAGTTCCGGCAGGGGGGGAACACCATATATTTT.

CDR3 sequence reads: CSASRERQFF. In DNA form, the CDR3 reads TGCAGTGCGTCGCGGGAGCGGCAGTTCTTC. The J gene is TRBJ2-1, the V gene TRBV20-1; 7 positions match TRBD2. Trimming at V came to 6 bases and at J to 12 bases, leaving 5 bases not matched to a gene. Germline loops: CDR1 DFQATT, CDR2 SNEGSKA (reference sequence). CDR3 length: 10 residues.

CDR3 bases: TGTGCCAGCAGTTACTCTGCGGGGGAAGGGGCCTACGAGCAGTACTTC. Amino acids: CASSYSAGEGAYEQYF. V and J are TRBV6-5 and TRBJ2-7; TRBD2 matches at 7 bases. CDR1 is MNHEY, CDR2 SVGAGI, per germline. The CDR3 is made up of 16 amino acids. Trimming cost V 0 bases and J 2 bases; bases outside gene matches: 7.

This rearrangement joins TRBV11-2 to TRBJ2-7; TRBD1 aligns across 9 bases. Germline lookup yields CDR1 SGHAT and CDR2 FQNNGV. This CDR3 spans 15 amino acids. Losses at the gene ends were 5 bases for V and 5 bases for J; bases not matched to a gene: 10. As DNA, the CDR3 is TGTGCCAGCAGCCTACTAGGACAGGGGCCGGACGAGCAGTACTTC. It codes for CASSLLGQGPDEQYF.

CDR3 in DNA: TGCGCCAGCAGCCAAGTTCCGGGTAACTCCTACAATGAGCAGTTCTTC. Protein: CASSQVPGNSYNEQFF. This chain connects TRBV4-1 to TRBJ2-1; D unresolved. V was shortened by 1 base and J by 0 bases, with 10 bases between the two germline ends. This CDR3 has 16 residues. Germline V gene sequence: CDR1 MGHRA, CDR2 YSYEKL.

The chain combines TRBV27 with TRBJ1-5; TRBD1 is a possible D gene (6 bases). The CDR3 is 13 residues long. V gave up 2 bases and J gave up 7 bases, with 9 bases separating them. The germline V gene encodes CDR1 MNHEY and CDR2 SMNVEV (reference sequence). The DNA for the CDR3 is TGTGCCAGCAGTTTACAGGGGAGGCAGCCCCAGCATTTT. Its protein product is CASSLQGRQPQHF.

The chain joins TRBV28 to TRBJ2-7; D unresolved. This CDR3 is 13 amino acids long. Looked up from germline, CDR1 is MDHEN and CDR2 is SYDVKM. Trimming left V 3 bases short and J 3 bases short, with 9 bases between. CDR3 region: CASSFIEDYEQYF. CDR3 bases: TGTGCCAGCAGTTTCATAGAGGACTACGAGCAGTACTTC. The entire variable domain, with the rest obtained from reference TRBV28 and TRBJ2-7, is as follows: DVKVTQSSRYLVKRTGEKVFLECVQDMDHENMFWYRQDPGLGLRLIYFSYDVKMKEKGDIPEGYSVSREKKERFSLILESASTNQTSMYLCASSFIEDYEQYFGPGTRLTVT.

The chain joins TRBV7-2 to TRBJ2-3, with D tentatively TRBD2 (5 bases). In germline, CDR1 is SGHTA, CDR2 FQGNSA. There are 14 residues in the CDR3. Trimming pared 1 base from V and 4 bases from J, leaving 9 bases between. CDR3 amino acids: CASSLVLEADTQYF. The CDR3 bases are TGTGCCAGCAGCTTAGTACTAGAGGCAGATACGCAGTATTTT.

J is TRBJ2-4 and V is TRBV20-1; 7 bases align to TRBD2. CDR3 length: 19 amino acids. Germline V lookup: CDR1 DFQATT, CDR2 SNEGSKA (reference sequence). Trimming removed 3 bases from V and 0 bases from J; junction bases left unmatched: 17. Here the CDR3 DNA reads TGCAGTGCTAGCGGAAGGGCTAGCGGAAACTTACTAGCCAAAAACATTCAGTACTTC. Translation: CSASGRASGNLLAKNIQYF.

The chain recombines TRBV28 with TRBJ2-3; 11 bases match TRBD2. The trim removed 6 bases at V and 0 bases at J, leaving 5 bases unmatched. In germline, CDR1 is MDHEN, CDR2 SYDVKM. This CDR3 is built from 16 residues. The CDR3 loop reads CASRTTSGKSTDTQYF. The CDR3 DNA is TGTGCCAGCAGAACGACTAGCGGGAAGAGCACAGATACGCAGTATTTT.

J is TRBJ2-3 and V is TRBV20-1, with D hard to call. V lost 3 bases, J lost 4 bases, and 5 bases lay in between. This CDR3 contains 11 residues. Germline CDR1 and CDR2: DFQATT and SNEGSKA (reference sequence). The CDR3 reads CSASRPDTQYF. In DNA form, the CDR3 reads TGCAGTGCTAGTAGGCCAGATACGCAGTATTTT.

The chain combines TRBV7-9 with TRBJ2-1; tentative D call: TRBD2 (5 bases). In germline, CDR1 is SEHNR, CDR2 FQNEAQ (reference sequence). The CDR3 contains 14 residues. Trimming took 5 bases from V and 8 from J, leaving 16 bases between them. CDR3 region: CASSPREGSDEQFF. CDR3 DNA: TGTGCCAGCAGCCCACGAGAAGGGAGCGATGAGCAGTTCTTC.

The chain carries TRBV7-3 and TRBJ2-7; 8 nucleotides agree with TRBD2. The CDR3 totals 16 residues. Trimming at V came to 2 bases and at J to 2 bases, leaving 8 bases not matched to a gene. CDR1 SGHTA and CDR2 FQGTGA come from the germline V gene. The DNA for the CDR3 is TGTGCCAGCAGCTTATTTGGGGTTAGCGGGGCCTACGAGCAGTACTTC. It translates to CASSLFGVSGAYEQYF.

The chain combines TRBV6-5 with TRBJ2-7; TRBD2 matches at 8 bases. The CDR3 extends over 19 amino acids. Unmatched junction bases numbered 18, after V lost 0 bases and J lost 5 bases. CDR1 and CDR2 (germline): MNHEY, SVGAGI. The DNA of the CDR3 is TGTGCCAGCAGTTACTCCTCGGGAGGGGGGAGATTGGTGGCGGACGAGCAGTACTTC. It translates to CASSYSSGGGRLVADEQYF.

The CDR3 DNA sequence: TGTGCCAGCAGCCGAGGTAGCGGGGGCCCCGATGAGCAGTTCTTC. Translated, it gives CASSRGSGGPDEQFF. The chain has TRBV4-2 and TRBJ2-1, with 9 bases lining up with TRBD2. V trimming: 4 bases; J trimming: 8 bases; junction bases outside the gene matches: 9. The length of the CDR3 is 15 residues. CDR1 is LGHNA and CDR2 is YNFKEQ in the germline V gene.

The J gene is TRBJ2-1, the V gene TRBV14; TRBD2 matches 13 bases. Germline CDR1 is SGHDN and CDR2 is FVKESK. This CDR3 comprises 16 residues. J lost 5 bases, V lost 1 base, and 2 bases had no gene match. As DNA, the CDR3 is TGTGCCAGCAGCCAAGGCGGACTAGCGGGAGACAATGAGCAGTTCTTC. This encodes CASSQGGLAGDNEQFF.

The chain recombines TRBV6-6 with TRBJ1-4, with D perhaps TRBD1 (5 bases). Trimming took 7 bases from V and 7 from J, leaving 16 bases between them. The CDR3 sequence is 14 residues long. The V gene's germline CDR1 is MNHNY and CDR2 SVGAGI (reference sequence). CDR3: CASNLGGFPEKLFF. The CDR3 DNA reads TGTGCCAGCAACCTCGGGGGTTTTCCTGAAAAACTGTTTTTT.

The V gene is TRBV6-5, the J gene TRBJ2-7; TRBD2 aligns across 7 bases. Unmatched junction bases numbered 7, after V lost 5 bases and J lost 0 bases. The CDR3 sequence is 15 residues long. The V gene's germline CDR1 is MNHEY and CDR2 SVGAGI. The CDR3 DNA reads TGTGCCAGCAGTCCTCTAGCGGTGAGCTCCTACGAGCAGTACTTC. Amino acid sequence: CASSPLAVSSYEQYF.

The chain has TRBV27 and TRBJ2-7; 7 bases are shared with TRBD1. This CDR3 has 14 amino acids. CDR1 and CDR2 (germline): MNHEY, SMNVEV (reference sequence). After removal of 5 bases from V and 2 bases from J, the junction contained 6 bases not matched to a gene. CDR3 sequence (DNA): TGTGCCAGCAGTCGTGACAGGGTCCCCTACGAGCAGTACTTC. This translates into CASSRDRVPYEQYF.